What follows are 20 T cell receptor beta chains derived from one specimen sequenced in a study of T cells in Graves' hyperthyroidism and ophthalmopathy. RNA transcripts were the template for amplifying TCR beta CDR3 regions. During a first-round RT-PCR of the TCR CDR3, the HTBI primer set was used. TCRdb re-called the multiplex PCR reads through MiXCR, storing one row per CDR3 protein. The sample has about 520,000 distinct CDR3 sequences, 20% seen once. What was sequenced was blood. Receptors were obtained from a man younger than 35 with Graves' hyperthyroidism.

This clonotype was recorded many times. The chain recombines TRBV12-5 with TRBJ1-1, with D uncertain. Deletions cut 4 bases from V and 6 bases from J, with 12 bases between. The germline V gene encodes CDR1 LGHNT and CDR2 FRNRAP. This CDR3 contains 13 residues. The CDR3 nucleotides are TGTGCTAGTGGTTCCGGCAGGTCTGCTGAAGCTTTCTTT. The encoded protein is CASGSGRSAEAFF.

This clonotype has more than one count but fewer than ten. This chain uses TRBV11-1 with TRBJ2-7; 11 positions match TRBD2. The CDR3 has 16 amino acids. V lost 5 bases to trimming and J lost 7 bases; unmatched junction nucleotides: 13. The germline gives CDR1 SGHAT, CDR2 FQDESV (reference sequence). The CDR3 nucleotides read TGTGCCAGCAGCCCCACAGGACTAGCGGGTTTTCGGGAGCAGTACTTC. It translates to CASSPTGLAGFREQYF.

This clonotype occurred many times. CDR3 loop: CASSEQGAGANVLTF. The CDR3 bases are TGTGCCAGCAGCGAGCAGGGGGCTGGGGCCAACGTCCTGACTTTC. This chain joins TRBV7-9 and TRBJ2-6, with 7 bases identical to TRBD1. In germline, CDR1 is SEHNR, CDR2 FQNEAQ (reference sequence). Losses at the gene ends were 5 bases for V and 2 bases for J; bases not matched to a gene: 3. The CDR3 is made up of 15 amino acids.

This chain uses TRBV20-1 with TRBJ2-7; 9 bases map to TRBD1. Germline V lookup: CDR1 DFQATT, CDR2 SNEGSKA (reference sequence). V shed 1 base and J 9 bases; nucleotides not matched to a gene: 19. The CDR3 is 17 residues long. The DNA for the CDR3 is TGCAGTGCTAGAGCTCCCACGGGACAGGGTAGCGGTCTTGGGCAGTACTTC. Translating it yields CSARAPTGQGSGLGQYF.

The V gene is TRBV12-3 or TRBV12-4, the J gene TRBJ2-7; D may correspond to TRBD1 or TRBD2 (5 bases each). The V gene lost 2 bases and the J gene lost 5 bases, with 13 bases spanning the gap. CDR3 length: 14 amino acids. In DNA form, the CDR3 reads TGTGCCAGCAGTTTATTGTCGGGGCTCGACGAGCAGTACTTC. This encodes CASSLLSGLDEQYF.

This clonotype has just a few counts. The rearrangement links TRBV7-6 to TRBJ2-2; D is perhaps TRBD1 (6 bases). The V and J ends lost 5 bases and 5 bases respectively, with 15 bases between them. This CDR3 has 15 residues. CDR1 is SGHVS, CDR2 FNYEAQ, per germline. The CDR3: CASSPQGIETGELFF. The CDR3 region has the DNA TGTGCCAGCAGCCCCCAGGGGATTGAGACCGGGGAGCTGTTTTTT.

A few counts support this clonotype. The rearrangement links TRBV11-2 to TRBJ1-2; D may be TRBD1 (5 bases). Germline-derived CDR1 and CDR2 are SGHAT and FQNNGV. V was clipped by 1 base and J by 8 bases, with 14 bases between them. This CDR3 is built from 14 residues. The CDR3 region is CASSLGGRPGGYTF. The DNA of the CDR3 is TGTGCCAGCAGCTTAGGAGGCCGCCCAGGGGGCTACACCTTC.

This clonotype was seen at least ten times. Germline is not matched at one junction end, which may reflect a read error. This chain connects TRBV7-8 to TRBJ1-5; unclear D gene. The CDR3 is 15 residues long. Germline V gene data show CDR1 as SGHVS and CDR2 as FQNEAQ. The CDR3 is CASSLNPSVSSIPDF. As DNA, the CDR3 is TGTGCCAGCAGCTTAAACCCATCCGTCTCCTCTATTCCAGATTTT.

This sequence joins TRBV6-5 and TRBJ2-5; the D gene is possibly TRBD2 (7 bases). Germline V CDR1 and CDR2: MNHEY, SVGAGI. Trimming cost V 1 base and J 2 bases, with 11 bases left between them. The CDR3 has 15 residues. CDR3 DNA: TGTGCCAGCAGTTACTGGGGGGGGCGGCAAGAGACCCAGTACTTC. Amino acid sequence: CASSYWGGRQETQYF.

This clonotype was observed many times. V and J are TRBV25-1 and TRBJ2-5, with 7 bases aligning to TRBD1. With 3 bases clipped from V and 5 bases from J, the junction kept 6 bases outside the gene matches. CDR1 MGHDK and CDR2 SYGVNS come from the germline V gene. This CDR3 is built from 14 residues. The chain's CDR3 is CASSDLRGPETQYF. Written as DNA, the CDR3 is TGTGCCAGCAGTGATTTGAGGGGGCCGGAGACCCAGTACTTC.

This clonotype was detected ten times or more. CDR3: CASSFVSGGWGETQYF. The CDR3 nucleotides read TGTGCCAGCAGTTTCGTTTCAGGGGGCTGGGGAGAGACCCAGTACTTC. The rearrangement links TRBV28 to TRBJ2-5; 8 nucleotides line up with TRBD1. The CDR3 has 16 amino acids. The ends lost 3 bases at V and 4 bases at J; junction bases unmatched: 10. The germline gives CDR1 MDHEN, CDR2 SYDVKM.

The V and J genes are TRBV5-1 and TRBJ2-7, with 9 bases that match TRBD1. The V segment lost 4 bases and the J segment 6 bases; nucleotides outside the gene matches: 8. The CDR3 is 14 amino acids. The germline V gene encodes CDR1 SGHRS and CDR2 YFSETQ. The CDR3 loop is CASSLGDRVSEQYF. The CDR3 DNA reads TGCGCCAGCAGCCTGGGGGACAGGGTAAGCGAGCAGTACTTC.

Comments on this clonotype: As the CDR3 is not closed by the conserved phenylalanine or tryptophan, this likely results from a read error. The chain joins TRBV29-1 to TRBJ2-2; 10 bases line up with TRBD2. CDR3 length equals 15 residues. Looked up from germline, CDR1 is SQVTM and CDR2 is ANQGSEA. The V and J ends lost 6 bases and 4 bases, in that order; junction bases with no gene match: 8. CDR3 coding DNA: TGCAGCGTAGGGACTAGCGTAGGGATCACCGGGGAGCTGTTTGTT. It codes for CSVGTSVGITGELFV.

A note on this clonotype: It may be a read error: a sequence one base away is much more abundant. As the CDR3 is not closed by the conserved phenylalanine or tryptophan, this likely results from a read error. The V and J genes are TRBV4-1 and TRBJ1-5; 8 bases align to TRBD1. V lost 4 bases, J lost 6 bases, and 14 bases stayed unmatched. CDR3 length: 17 amino acids. The germline gives CDR1 MGHRA, CDR2 YSYEKL. CDR3 nucleotide sequence: TGCGCCAGCAGCCCCGGGACAGGAAAGAGTAGGGGTCAGCCCCAGCATTTG. Translating it yields CASSPGTGKSRGQPQHL.

This clonotype showed up many times. This chain joins TRBV28 and TRBJ1-5, with D possibly being TRBD1 (5 bases). There are 14 residues in the CDR3. Per the germline V gene, CDR1 is MDHEN and CDR2 is SYDVKM. Trimming left V 6 bases short and J 1 base short, with 10 bases between. The CDR3 DNA reads as TGTGCCAGCAGGGCCGGGGGGAGCAATCAGCCCCAGCATTTT. It encodes CASRAGGSNQPQHF.

The chain has TRBV2 and TRBJ2-5, with no clear D. This CDR3 has 13 amino acids. In germline, CDR1 is SNHLY, CDR2 FYNNEI. Between the trimmed V and J ends, which lost 7 bases and 2 bases, there was a span of 11 bases. The DNA of the CDR3 is TGTGCCAGCACAGGACGGTTGCAAGAGACCCAGTACTTC. Its protein is CASTGRLQETQYF.

The chain uses TRBV11-1 and TRBJ1-1; D perhaps matches TRBD1 (5 bases). CDR1 SGHAT and CDR2 FQDESV come from the germline V gene (reference sequence). This CDR3 has 16 amino acids. The ends were cut back, 1 base at V and 1 base at J, with 13 bases in the middle. Written as DNA, the CDR3 is TGTGCCAGCAGCTTAGGTCTCAGGGAAAGGAACACTGAAGCTTTCTTT. This sequence encodes CASSLGLRERNTEAFF.

This clonotype was counted ten times or more. This rearrangement joins TRBV12-3 or TRBV12-4 to TRBJ1-1, with 8 bases lining up with TRBD1. The V and J ends lost 6 bases and 1 base, in that order; junction bases with no gene match: 7. The CDR3 sequence is 15 residues long. The DNA of the CDR3 is TGTGCCAGCAGAACCGTACAGGGGGAGAACACTGAAGCTTTCTTT. This codes for CASRTVQGENTEAFF.

The chain recombines TRBV6-1 with TRBJ1-2, with D possibly TRBD1 on 6 matching bases. CDR1 is MNHNS, CDR2 SASEGT, per germline. There are 13 residues in the CDR3. V lost 5 bases and J 6 bases, leaving 13 bases between the germline ends. CDR3 nucleotides: TGTGCCAGCAGTCCCACCCGGACAGATGGCTACACCTTC. Protein sequence: CASSPTRTDGYTF.

This clonotype has at least ten counts. The gene calls are TRBV12-3 or TRBV12-4 and TRBJ1-3; D not resolved. Trimming shortened V by 6 bases and J by 0 bases, and 9 bases separated the two germline ends. The CDR3 is made up of 14 amino acids. CDR3 bases: TGTGCCAGCAGACCCCTAAGCTCTGGAAACACCATATATTTT. Translation gives CASRPLSSGNTIYF.